A single T cell receptor beta chain is shown here with its context. Sequence at one end of the junction differs from germline and may be a read error. The CDR3 length is 17 residues. Per germline, CDR1 SSHAT and CDR2 FNYEAQ (reference sequence). This entry is derived from a study of control samples from healthy donors and cancer patients. Method: immunoSEQ multiplex PCR; TCRdb's copy keeps in-frame clones and lacks some. The data contain some 130,000 clones, around 92% of them singletons. The sequence was collected from a woman aged 50 to 60 in good health. The V gene is TRBV7-7, the J gene TRBJ2-2; 8 nucleotides match TRBD1. The sequenced sample consisted of blood. The CDR3 loop reads CASSPLRTGILTGELFF. The CDR3 nucleotides are TGTGCTAGCAGCCCACTCCGGACAGGGATACTCACCGGGGAGCTGTTTTTT.